Sequencing of this T cell receptor beta chain was carried out in a study of technical replicates of blood from a handful of donors. Repertoires were generated with immunoSEQ multiplex PCR, while TCRdb's copy carries only in-frame clones and drops some. The sample gives 30,000 to 40,000 clones, approximately 94% of which show up once; under 4.5% is in the top ten. This CDR3 comprises 14 residues. The J segment lost 4 bases and the V segment lost 4 bases, leaving 5 bases of the junction unmatched. CDR1 and CDR2 (germline): SGHDT, YYEEEE. The TCR was taken from a human donor in good health. Some clones in this sample may be carry-over from other donors' samples. The sequencing input was PBMCs. The V and J genes are TRBV5-6 and TRBJ1-2; TRBD1 aligns across 9 bases. The CDR3, as DNA: TGTGCCAGCAGCGGGACAGGGTGGGTCTATGGCTACACCTTC. Its translation is CASSGTGWVYGYTF.